Below are 12 T cell receptor beta chains sequenced from a single sample in a study of shared T cell receptors in the human thymus. Produced via immunoSEQ multiplex PCR; TCRdb's table is partial and in-frame only. The profile shows approximately 490,000 clones, around 78% of them singletons. The data were also submitted as part of a second study, on human thymus T cells.

The sample comprised thymocytes. These receptors came from a boy younger than two with a congenital heart defect.

The chain combines TRBV5-1 with TRBJ2-7; TRBD1 aligns across 8 bases. This CDR3 has 17 amino acids. Germline values: CDR1 SGHRS, CDR2 YFSETQ. With V trimmed by 4 bases and J by 6 bases, 18 bases remained unmatched. CDR3 DNA: TGCGCCAGCAGCCAGGAAAGACTTGGACAGGGTGCGTCCGAGCAGTACTTC. It yields the protein CASSQERLGQGASEQYF.

The chain couples TRBV4-3 to TRBJ2-7; tentatively, D is TRBD1 (5 bases). Trimming left V 0 bases short and J 5 bases short, with 17 bases between. The germline CDR1 and CDR2 sequences are LGHNA and YSLEER. The CDR3 spans 16 residues. CDR3 bases: TGCGCCAGCAGCCAAGATGTAGAGGCAGGGAAAGACGAGCAGTACTTC. The encoded protein is CASSQDVEAGKDEQYF.

The chain employs TRBV11-2 and TRBJ2-7; 8 bases map to TRBD1. Germline CDR1 is SGHAT and CDR2 is FQNNGV. After removal of 4 bases from V and 6 bases from J, the junction contained 8 bases not matched to a gene. The CDR3 totals 14 residues. As DNA, the CDR3 is TGTGCCAGCAGCTCGGACAGGGACCCGCTCGAGCAGTACTTC. The encoded protein is CASSSDRDPLEQYF.

This clone came up a few times. This sequence joins TRBV25-1 and TRBJ1-4; 8 nucleotides align to TRBD1. This CDR3 comprises 13 residues. The V and J ends lost 7 bases and 4 bases, in that order; junction bases with no gene match: 2. The germline CDR1 and CDR2 sequences are MGHDK and SYGVNS. In DNA, the CDR3 is TGTGCCAGCACAGGACAGGGTAATGAAAAACTGTTTTTT. Residues: CASTGQGNEKLFF.

This clone was picked up one time. This sequence joins TRBV6-1 and TRBJ2-1; TRBD1 aligns across 8 bases. Germline V lookup: CDR1 MNHNS, CDR2 SASEGT. This CDR3 contains 14 residues. Losses at the gene ends were 4 bases for V and 4 bases for J; bases not matched to a gene: 3. The CDR3 bases are TGTGCCAGCAGTGCCCGGACAGGGTACAATGAGCAGTTCTTC. Amino acids: CASSARTGYNEQFF.

The chain employs TRBV10-2 and TRBJ2-7; 16 bases are shared with TRBD2. CDR3 length: 18 residues. Germline CDR1 is WSHSY and CDR2 is SAAADI. After removal of 2 bases from V and 0 bases from J, the junction contained 4 bases not matched to a gene. Here the CDR3 DNA reads TGCGCCAGCAGTGAGCCCGGGACTAGCGGGAGGGCCTCCTACGAGCAGTACTTC. This encodes CASSEPGTSGRASYEQYF.

The chain links TRBV6-1 to TRBJ2-1, with 8 bases identical to TRBD2. Trimming cost V 7 bases and J 9 bases; bases outside gene matches: 5. In germline, CDR1 is MNHNS, CDR2 SASEGT. CDR3 size: 12 residues. The CDR3 nucleotides read TGTGCCAGCATACATAGCGGGGCTGAGCAGTTCTTC. Translation gives CASIHSGAEQFF.

This chain uses TRBV27 with TRBJ2-7; a weak D match, TRBD1 (5 bases). CDR1 and CDR2 from the germline V gene are MNHEY and SMNVEV (reference sequence). V lost 3 bases and J lost 2, with 14 bases in between. The CDR3 consists of 15 residues. The CDR3 sequence is CASSLRRQITYEQYF. CDR3 coding DNA: TGTGCCAGCAGTTTGAGAAGACAGATAACCTACGAGCAGTACTTC.

In its sample, this clone was seen once. The chain recombines TRBV7-6 with TRBJ1-1; D remains ambiguous. This CDR3 has 14 residues. In germline, CDR1 is SGHVS, CDR2 FNYEAQ. V lost 4 bases and J 5 bases, leaving 14 bases between the germline ends. The CDR3 here is CASSSDRAGTEAFF. The DNA of the CDR3 is TGTGCCAGCAGCTCCGACCGGGCGGGGACTGAAGCTTTCTTT.

The chain recombines TRBV6-4 with TRBJ2-3; 7 bases match TRBD2. This CDR3 spans 16 amino acids. Germline V gives CDR1 MRHNA, CDR2 SNTAGT. V trimming: 2 bases; J trimming: 4 bases; junction bases outside the gene matches: 9. The CDR3 DNA reads TGTGCCAGCAGTGACGGGGCGGGAGCTGGTCCAGATACGCAGTATTTT. Protein sequence: CASSDGAGAGPDTQYF.

The rearrangement uses TRBV2 and TRBJ2-5; possible D gene TRBD1, 6 bases. The V end was cut by 6 bases, the J end by 1 base, with 9 bases between. CDR1 is SNHLY and CDR2 is FYNNEI in the germline V gene. The CDR3 is 13 residues long. CDR3 sequence reads: CASRWTAQETQYF. CDR3 bases: TGTGCCAGCAGATGGACAGCCCAAGAGACCCAGTACTTC.

V and J are TRBV12-5 and TRBJ1-1; D unresolved. This CDR3 spans 12 amino acids. V lost 8 bases to trimming and J lost 4 bases, with 11 bases between them. The germline CDR1 and CDR2 sequences are LGHNT and FRNRAP. CDR3 DNA: TGTGCTAGTTCAAGCCGGGGCACTGAAGCTTTCTTT. This codes for CASSSRGTEAFF.